This T cell receptor (beta chain) is drawn from a study of blood T cell repertoires in COVID-19. As handled by the study authors: Scientists estimated how many nucleated cells there were by amplifying reference gene primers. Measured with immunoSEQ multiplex PCR; TCRdb has only the in-frame clones, and not every one. V, J and clone size are those of that table, while D and trimming were read from the DNA. The table shows around 150,000 clones, with approximately 79% occurring only once. This clone was counted a few times. J lost 6 bases, V lost 6 bases, and 5 bases had no gene match. Germline V lookup: CDR1 LGHDT, CDR2 YNNKEL (reference sequence). The CDR3 contains 14 residues. The age range of participants was 18 to 89 years, with residence in fewer than 25 US areas. Assignments of participants to cohorts depended upon their own reported clinical history. Among Cohort 3 donors, those recovered had two negative PCRs, clearance, or symptom resolution.

The sequenced material came from PBMCs or T cells enriched from blood (not recorded which). This sequence was found in a woman in her 50s who had recovered from COVID-19. The chain recombines TRBV3-1 (or the pseudogene TRBV3-2) with TRBJ1-6; the match to TRBD1 covers 7 bases. As DNA, the CDR3 is TGTGCCAGCAGGCCCTCAGGGGGTAATTCACCCCTCCACTTT. Encoded protein: CASRPSGGNSPLHF.